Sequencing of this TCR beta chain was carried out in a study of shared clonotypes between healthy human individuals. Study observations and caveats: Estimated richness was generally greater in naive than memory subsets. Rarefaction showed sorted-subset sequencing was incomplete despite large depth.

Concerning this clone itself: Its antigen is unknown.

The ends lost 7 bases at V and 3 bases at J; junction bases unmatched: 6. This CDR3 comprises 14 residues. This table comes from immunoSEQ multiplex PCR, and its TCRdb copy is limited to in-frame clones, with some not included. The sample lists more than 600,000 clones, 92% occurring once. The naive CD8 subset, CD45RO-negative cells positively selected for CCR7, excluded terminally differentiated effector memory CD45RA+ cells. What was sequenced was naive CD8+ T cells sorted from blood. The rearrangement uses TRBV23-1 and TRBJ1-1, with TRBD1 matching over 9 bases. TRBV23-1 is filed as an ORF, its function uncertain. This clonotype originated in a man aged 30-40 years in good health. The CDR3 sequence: CASNRGLPYTEAFF. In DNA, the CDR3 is TGCGCCAGCAACAGGGGGCTCCCGTACACTGAAGCTTTCTTT.